One sample yielded the 8 T cell receptor beta chains listed below, sequenced in a study of blood T cell repertoires in COVID-19. Assay: immunoSEQ multiplex PCR; the TCRdb copy retains only in-frame clones and omits some. This sample has 52,000 or so clones, with 65% to 85% found just once. The sequenced sample consisted of peripheral blood. The receptors shown here come from a man aged 40-49 years with acute or convalescent COVID-19.

This clone was counted a single time. This chain joins TRBV3-1 (or the pseudogene TRBV3-2) and TRBJ2-7; tentatively, D is TRBD1 (7 bases). Deletions cut 4 bases from V and 2 bases from J, with 15 bases between. There are 15 residues in the CDR3. Per germline, CDR1 LGHDT and CDR2 YNNKEL (reference sequence). Written as DNA, the CDR3 is TGTGCCAGCAGCCCCTCCAGGGGGGTTGCCTACGAGCAGTACTTC. Translation: CASSPSRGVAYEQYF.

The chain employs TRBV7-8 and TRBJ2-5, with TRBD1 matching 7 bases. Germline loops: CDR1 SGHVS, CDR2 FQNEAQ. J was trimmed by 1 base and V by 2 bases; bases with no gene match: 4. This CDR3 has 15 residues. CDR3 nucleotides: TGTGCCAGCAGCTTACAGGGGGTCTTCCAAGAGACCCAGTACTTC. This translates into CASSLQGVFQETQYF.

This clone was seen once. The V call is TRBV7-8, the J call TRBJ1-1, with D possibly TRBD1 on 6 matching bases. This CDR3 region has 14 residues. Per germline, CDR1 SGHVS and CDR2 FQNEAQ. V lost 10 bases and J lost 1, with 16 bases in between. CDR3 residues: CATRQGQTNTEAFF. The CDR3 coding sequence is TGTGCCACCCGCCAGGGGCAGACGAACACTGAAGCTTTCTTT.

J is TRBJ1-2 and V is TRBV30; 7 bases line up with TRBD1. Germline lookup yields CDR1 GTSNPN and CDR2 SVGIG (reference sequence). Trimming removed 5 bases from V and 0 bases from J; junction bases left unmatched: 6. The CDR3 extends over 14 amino acids. Here the CDR3 reads CAWVRQGSNYGYTF. The DNA of the CDR3 is TGTGCCTGGGTACGACAGGGCTCTAACTATGGCTACACCTTC.

The genes are TRBV7-2 and TRBJ2-3, with D maybe TRBD1 (5 bases). Trimming left V 7 bases short and J 5 bases short, with 19 bases between. The germline V gene has CDR1 SGHTA and CDR2 FQGNSA. The CDR3 totals 15 residues. CDR3 sequence reads: CASNRRQTGGDTQYF. The CDR3, as DNA: TGTGCCAGCAACAGACGACAAACAGGTGGAGATACGCAGTATTTT.

This chain uses TRBV12-3 or TRBV12-4 with TRBJ1-1; 8 bases agree with TRBD1. CDR3 size: 12 residues. With V trimmed by 6 bases and J by 11 bases, 8 bases remained unmatched. The CDR3 DNA sequence: TGTGCCAGCAGCTCGGGACAGGTTGTTGCTTTCTTT. This sequence encodes CASSSGQVVAFF.

This clone was counted once. This sequence joins TRBV9 and TRBJ2-3, with 11 bases lining up with TRBD1. V lost 4 bases to trimming and J lost 4 bases; unmatched junction nucleotides: 8. Germline CDR1 and CDR2: SGDLS and YYNGEE. The CDR3 covers 16 residues. CDR3 protein: CASSTRTGGIADTQYF. CDR3 in DNA: TGTGCCAGCAGCACCCGGACAGGGGGCATCGCAGATACGCAGTATTTT.

The rearrangement joins TRBV2 to TRBJ2-5; weak D call: TRBD2 (6 bases). The CDR3 covers 15 residues. V lost 4 bases and J lost 4, with 16 bases in between. The germline gives CDR1 SNHLY, CDR2 FYNNEI. CDR3 sequence: CASSALASFSETQYF. The CDR3 nucleotides are TGTGCCAGCAGTGCCCTAGCGAGTTTTTCAGAGACCCAGTACTTC.